Sequencing of this T cell receptor (beta chain) was carried out in a study of CD8 T cells in Susac syndrome. Whole-study findings and limits: The CD4+ T cell repertoires from Susac syndrome exhibited no clonal expansion.

TCR beta sequences were obtained from blood CD8+ and CD4+ T cells. TEMRA cells underwent FACS enrichment and CD8+ and CD4+ T cells underwent negative isolation. Random hexamers were used to reverse transcribe about 0.5 to 1 ug of RNA. TCR beta CDR3 was amplified by immunoSEQ multiplex PCR. This amplification extended across 54 Vbeta and 13 Jbeta segments. TCRdb recomputed calls from the immunoSEQ multiplex PCR reads with MiXCR, one row per CDR3 protein. The data show over 65,000 distinct CDR3 sequences, 85% to 95% seen once. Trimming cost V 0 bases and J 5 bases, with 12 bases left between them. This CDR3 has 15 residues. Germline CDR1 and CDR2: SGDLS and YYNGEE. A remark on this clonotype: Its target is unknown.

Sequenced input: CD4+ T cells from PBMCs. This receptor was obtained from a human donor with Susac syndrome. The chain uses TRBV9 and TRBJ2-1; a possible D gene is TRBD2 (6 bases). CDR3 sequence: CASSVVVSGNNEQFF. CDR3 nucleotide sequence: TGTGCCAGCAGCGTAGTGGTTAGCGGCAACAATGAGCAGTTCTTC.